Presented here are 9 T cell receptor beta chains from one specimen sequenced in a study of vaccination and CD4 T cells after COVID-19. These receptors' antigens are unknown. Cultured CD4+ T cell DNA underwent sequencing with the Oncomine TCR Beta short-read assay. MiXCR, applied by TCRdb to the PCR reads, yields one record per CDR3 protein. The table has some 10,000 distinct CDR3 sequences, under 55% seen once. Treatment given: roughly ten-day PBMC culture with coronavirus spike peptide pools or control peptides (ViraFEST assay). The sample was CD4+ T cells from blood, cultured in vitro. The receptors originated from a human donor who had recovered from COVID-19.

This clonotype occurred a few times. The chain uses TRBV15 and TRBJ1-1; 9 bases are shared with TRBD1. CDR1 and CDR2 from the germline V gene are LNHNV and YYDKDF (reference sequence). CDR3 length: 16 amino acids. The junction had 12 bases not matched to a gene; V was cut back by 5 bases and J by 5 bases. CDR3 in DNA: TGTGCCACCAGCGACGTTTACAGGGGGCGAGGTACTGAAGCTTTCTTT. It codes for CATSDVYRGRGTEAFF.

V usage is TRBV5-1 and J usage is TRBJ2-3; no clear D. Germline-derived CDR1 and CDR2 are SGHRS and YFSETQ. This CDR3 has 16 amino acids. Trimming removed 1 base from V and 0 bases from J, with 12 bases in between. CDR3 DNA sequence: TGCGCCAGCAGCTTGAGTCAGAAAACTAGCACAGATACGCAGTATTTT. Amino acid sequence: CASSLSQKTSTDTQYF.

J is TRBJ1-6 and V is TRBV6-2 or TRBV6-3; no definite D call. The V end was cut by 6 bases, the J end by 7 bases, with 13 bases between. Germline CDR1 MNHEY, CDR2 SVGEGT. This CDR3 is built from 14 residues. CDR3 coding DNA: TGTGCCAGCAGCCCCGGCAGTGGGAATTCACCCCTCCACTTT. It codes for CASSPGSGNSPLHF.

The rearrangement links TRBV6-1 to TRBJ1-2; perhaps TRBD1 as D (6 bases). V lost 8 bases, J lost 11 bases, and 24 bases lay in between. CDR1 and CDR2 from the germline V gene are MNHNS and SASEGT. The CDR3 length is 14 residues. CDR3 DNA sequence: TGTGCCAGCGGGTCAAGGGGGGTCGCTATGGGATACACCTTC. Its protein product is CASGSRGVAMGYTF.

This chain uses TRBV20-1 with TRBJ1-2; 7 bases match TRBD1. The CDR3 spans 10 residues. V dropped 6 bases and J dropped 7; count of bases not matched to a gene: 2. Germline V gene lookup returns CDR1 DFQATT and CDR2 SNEGSKA (reference sequence). The CDR3 bases are TGCAGTGCCTACAGGGGTGGCTACACCTTC. Translation gives CSAYRGGYTF.

This clonotype was detected a few times. An end of the junction differs from the germline gene, which may be a read error. The chain links TRBV12-3 or TRBV12-4 to TRBJ1-2; TRBD1 is a possible D gene (5 bases). The CDR3 has 11 residues. Here the CDR3 reads CASTLGRSTAF. CDR3 nucleotide sequence: TGTGCCAGCACCTTGGGACGGAGCACGGCCTTC.

This clonotype was counted only a few times. The chain recombines TRBV12-3 or TRBV12-4 with TRBJ1-6; D perhaps matches TRBD1 (6 bases). With 6 bases removed from V and 9 bases from J, the gap between germline ends came to 21 bases. The CDR3 is 16 residues long. CDR3: CASRLETGGGGSPLHF. The CDR3 DNA follows: TGTGCCAGCAGACTCGAGACAGGCGGCGGCGGTTCACCCCTCCACTTT.

V usage is TRBV3-1 and J usage is TRBJ1-2; D remains ambiguous. The germline V gene has CDR1 LGHDT and CDR2 YNNKEL (reference sequence). This CDR3 has 13 amino acids. V was shortened by 1 base and J by 8 bases, with 11 bases between the two germline ends. In DNA form, the CDR3 reads TGTGCCAGCAGCCAAGTGACGGAAGGGGGCTACACCTTC. Its protein product is CASSQVTEGGYTF.

To note about this clonotype: In this CDR3 the conserved last residue, phenylalanine or tryptophan, is missing, so a read error is likely. The gene calls are TRBV12-3 or TRBV12-4 and TRBJ1-6, with 10 bases that match TRBD1. The CDR3 extends over 18 amino acids. Trimming at V came to 4 bases and at J to 6 bases, leaving 12 bases not matched to a gene. The CDR3 loop reads CASSYIPTWDRGNSPLHL. CDR3 nucleotide sequence: TGTGCCAGCAGTTATATCCCCACCTGGGACAGGGGTAATTCACCCCTCCACTTA.